These 27 T cell receptor beta chains originate from one sample sequenced in a study of cytomegalovirus exposure and HLA in healthy donors. The PCR had 60 Vbeta and 13 Jbeta primers. Only in-frame clones appear in the TCRdb table, and some are missing; sequencing was by immunoSEQ multiplex PCR. This sample carries about 150,000 clones, roughly 80% of them seen once, and the ten largest clones take about 1.5%. Sequencing was performed on PBMCs. These receptors all stem from a man over 45 in good health and CMV-seropositive.

The gene calls are TRBV15 and TRBJ2-7; 7 positions agree with TRBD2. V shed 4 bases and J 2 bases; nucleotides not matched to a gene: 8. The germline V gene has CDR1 LNHNV and CDR2 YYDKDF (reference sequence). The CDR3 is made up of 15 amino acids. CDR3 protein: CATSKSAGETYEQYF. The CDR3 nucleotides read TGTGCCACCAGCAAATCGGCGGGAGAAACCTACGAGCAGTACTTC.

The rearrangement links TRBV6-5 to TRBJ2-3; D is perhaps TRBD2 (6 bases). Trimming took 6 bases from V and 3 from J, leaving 16 bases between them. The CDR3 is 15 residues long. Germline lookup yields CDR1 MNHEY and CDR2 SVGAGI. The CDR3 DNA reads as TGTGCCAGCAGGGGCGGACTACTCTCGACAGATACGCAGTATTTT. Translating it yields CASRGGLLSTDTQYF.

The V gene is TRBV6-5, the J gene TRBJ1-2, with 7 bases that match TRBD1. Germline assignment: CDR1 MNHEY and CDR2 SVGAGI. After removal of 3 bases from V and 4 bases from J, the junction contained 8 bases not matched to a gene. The CDR3 contains 15 residues. CDR3 bases: TGTGCCAGCAGTTATGAGAGGGGGCGCACCTATGGCTACACCTTC. It specifies CASSYERGRTYGYTF.

The J gene is TRBJ1-1, the V gene TRBV5-4; TRBD1 is a possible D gene (6 bases). Trimming removed 0 bases at V and 4 bases at J, with 10 bases between. Looked up from germline, CDR1 is SGHNT and CDR2 is YYREEE (reference sequence). The CDR3 runs to 14 residues. DNA of the CDR3: TGTGCCAGCAGCTTGGACTACAGGGCCACTGAAGCTTTCTTT. Translated: CASSLDYRATEAFF.

The chain links TRBV2 to TRBJ1-2; D gene uncertain. V shed 4 bases and J shed 4 bases, with 13 bases lying between them. The CDR3 covers 14 residues. The germline gives CDR1 SNHLY, CDR2 FYNNEI. CDR3 region: CASSGQAPIYGYTF. CDR3 DNA sequence: TGTGCCAGCAGTGGGCAGGCCCCGATCTATGGCTACACCTTC.

This chain connects TRBV15 to TRBJ1-3; no clear D. V was pared by 1 base and J by 4 bases, with 8 bases between. CDR1 and CDR2 from the germline V gene are LNHNV and YYDKDF (reference sequence). The CDR3 covers 14 residues. In DNA, the CDR3 is TGTGCCACCAGCAGAGCGGGTCGGGGAAACACCATATATTTT. Protein product: CATSRAGRGNTIYF.

The chain has TRBV30 and TRBJ1-5; 7 bases are shared with TRBD1. The CDR3 is 15 residues long. CDR1 and CDR2 from the germline V gene are GTSNPN and SVGIG (reference sequence). V lost 2 bases to trimming and J lost 2 bases; unmatched junction nucleotides: 6. As DNA, the CDR3 is TGTGCCTGGAGTCTGACCGGGACAGGCAATCAGCCCCAGCATTTT. Translation: CAWSLTGTGNQPQHF.

This chain uses TRBV7-2 with TRBJ2-1; TRBD2 agrees at 9 bases. In germline, CDR1 is SGHTA, CDR2 FQGNSA. V lost 2 bases, J lost 6 bases, and 5 bases stayed unmatched. The CDR3 has 15 residues. The CDR3 nucleotides read TGTGCCAGCAGCTTACGCGGGGGGGCCTTCAATGAGCAGTTCTTC. The encoded protein is CASSLRGGAFNEQFF.

The rearrangement joins TRBV19 to TRBJ2-7; weak D call: TRBD1 (6 bases). Germline CDR1 reads LNHDA; CDR2 reads SQIVND (reference sequence). There are 13 residues in the CDR3. The V end was cut by 5 bases, the J end by 6 bases, with 14 bases between. The CDR3 region has the DNA TGTGCCAGTAGTCCAACCAGGGACATCGAGCAGTACTTC. Its protein product is CASSPTRDIEQYF.

This clone was seen a few times. V is TRBV18 and J is TRBJ2-7; 13 nucleotides match TRBD2. With V trimmed by 3 bases and J by 5 bases, 7 bases remained unmatched. Per germline, CDR1 KGHSH and CDR2 LQKENI. The CDR3 runs to 16 residues. The DNA of the CDR3 is TGTGCCAGCTCACCTGGACTAGCGGGGGTCCGGGACGAGCAGTACTTC. As protein: CASSPGLAGVRDEQYF.

The V call is TRBV2, the J call TRBJ1-1; D is unresolved. Germline CDR1 and CDR2: SNHLY and FYNNEI. The CDR3 loop spans 14 amino acids. V was clipped by 6 bases and J by 4 bases, with 15 bases between them. Here the CDR3 reads CASRGQPLGTEAFF. The CDR3 DNA follows: TGTGCCAGCAGGGGCCAGCCCTTGGGCACTGAAGCTTTCTTT.

V gene TRBV6-6 combines with J gene TRBJ2-2, with 9 bases aligning to TRBD1. Germline V CDR1 and CDR2: MNHNY, SVGAGI (reference sequence). The V and J ends lost 7 bases and 9 bases, in that order; junction bases with no gene match: 9. CDR3 length: 14 amino acids. Here the CDR3 reads CASMRGQGRRELFF. CDR3 DNA: TGTGCCAGCATGAGGGGACAGGGAAGACGGGAGCTGTTTTTT.

The CDR3 nucleotides are TGCGCCAGCAGCTGGAGCCCCGGGACTAGCGGGAGAGGGACAGATACGCAGTATTTT. Its translation: CASSWSPGTSGRGTDTQYF. The gene calls are TRBV5-1 and TRBJ2-3, with 14 bases matching TRBD2. The CDR3 sequence is 19 residues long. Germline CDR1 is SGHRS and CDR2 is YFSETQ. V trimming: 3 bases; J trimming: 3 bases; junction bases outside the gene matches: 12.

The chain is built from TRBV5-8 and TRBJ1-3; unclear D gene. Per germline, CDR1 SGHTS and CDR2 YDEGEE. The germline V and J ends were trimmed by 1 base and 0 bases, with 14 bases remaining between them. CDR3 length: 17 amino acids. The CDR3 loop reads CASSLTVSVGSGNTIYF. In DNA form, the CDR3 reads TGTGCCAGCAGCTTGACAGTCTCGGTAGGCTCTGGAAACACCATATATTTT.

This clone has just a few counts. This same CDR3 is encoded by further DNA sequences in the sample. The V and J genes are TRBV2 and TRBJ1-5; no clear D gene. The CDR3 extends over 14 amino acids. Germline V gives CDR1 SNHLY, CDR2 FYNNEI. Trimming removed 4 bases at V and 2 bases at J, with 9 bases between. This CDR3 is CASSVERGNQPQHF. Here the CDR3 DNA reads TGTGCCAGCAGTGTTGAACGGGGCAATCAGCCCCAGCATTTT.

The chain joins TRBV4-1 to TRBJ2-3; possible D gene TRBD2, 6 bases. Between the trimmed V and J ends, which lost 5 bases and 4 bases, there was a span of 10 bases. Germline loops: CDR1 MGHRA, CDR2 YSYEKL. This CDR3 comprises 13 residues. The CDR3 DNA sequence: TGCGCCAGCAGCTCGGGGGAGGCAGATACGCAGTATTTT. This sequence encodes CASSSGEADTQYF.

V is TRBV19 and J is TRBJ1-2; no firm D call. The germline gives CDR1 LNHDA, CDR2 SQIVND (reference sequence). The CDR3 sequence is 13 residues long. V was pared by 5 bases and J by 4 bases, with 11 bases between. CDR3 region: CASSHGVIYGYTF. The CDR3, as DNA: TGTGCCAGTAGTCACGGAGTAATCTATGGCTACACCTTC.

The genes are TRBV7-2 and TRBJ2-3; 12 bases map to TRBD2. Germline loops: CDR1 SGHTA, CDR2 FQGNSA. J was trimmed by 4 bases and V by 1 base; bases with no gene match: 6. This CDR3 comprises 17 residues. In nucleotides, the CDR3 is TGTGCCAGCAGCTTAGATGGACTAGCGGGAATCTCAGATACGCAGTATTTT. This gives the protein CASSLDGLAGISDTQYF.

The V and J genes are TRBV9 and TRBJ1-4; TRBD1 is a possible D gene (6 bases). V was shortened by 4 bases and J by 3 bases, with 13 bases between the two germline ends. The CDR3 runs to 15 residues. Germline lookup yields CDR1 SGDLS and CDR2 YYNGEE. The CDR3 spells CASSFRDNSNEKLFF. The CDR3 nucleotides read TGTGCCAGCAGCTTTCGGGACAATTCTAATGAAAAACTGTTTTTT.

As to this clone: This same CDR3 is encoded by further DNA sequences in the sample. The rearrangement joins TRBV28 to TRBJ1-2; a weak D match, TRBD1 (6 bases). The CDR3 runs 13 residues. Trimming removed 3 bases at V and 4 bases at J, with 9 bases between. CDR1 and CDR2 (germline): MDHEN, SYDVKM. The CDR3 here is CASSLGHIYGYTF. The DNA of the CDR3 is TGTGCCAGCAGTTTGGGACACATCTATGGCTACACCTTC.

This chain links TRBV7-9 with TRBJ1-2; D is undetermined. The germline V and J ends were trimmed by 4 bases and 8 bases, with 17 bases remaining between them. The CDR3 is made up of 14 amino acids. Germline V gene sequence: CDR1 SEHNR, CDR2 FQNEAQ (reference sequence). The CDR3 DNA follows: TGTGCCAGCAGCTCTTGGGCAGACACCTCCGGCTACACCTTC. Its protein is CASSSWADTSGYTF.

V and J are TRBV6-5 and TRBJ1-4; a possible D gene is TRBD1 (6 bases). The germline V gene encodes CDR1 MNHEY and CDR2 SVGAGI. Trimming cost V 0 bases and J 6 bases, with 14 bases left between them. CDR3 length: 16 residues. The DNA for the CDR3 is TGTGCCAGCAGTTACTCAGCGGCAGGGGCGGATGAAAAACTGTTTTTT. This codes for CASSYSAAGADEKLFF.

This clone was seen a handful of times. CDR3 in amino acids: CASSRGGYEQYF. The CDR3 DNA reads as TGTGCCAGCAGTAGGGGGGGCTACGAGCAGTACTTC. The rearrangement joins TRBV6-6 to TRBJ2-7; a weak D match, TRBD2 (7 bases). The germline V and J ends were trimmed by 5 bases and 3 bases, with 8 bases remaining between them. Germline CDR1 is MNHNY and CDR2 is SVGAGI (reference sequence). The CDR3 is 12 amino acids.

The chain employs TRBV28 and TRBJ2-7, with TRBD2 matching over 10 bases. The length of the CDR3 is 14 residues. The germline V gene encodes CDR1 MDHEN and CDR2 SYDVKM. Trimming cost V 4 bases and J 4 bases; bases outside gene matches: 4. The CDR3 bases are TGTGCCAGCAGTTGGGCTAGCGGGAGATACGAGCAGTACTTC. It specifies CASSWASGRYEQYF.

This clone was detected a few times. The rearrangement uses TRBV7-9 and TRBJ1-2; possible D gene TRBD1, 6 bases. The germline V gene encodes CDR1 SEHNR and CDR2 FQNEAQ (reference sequence). V dropped 7 bases and J dropped 3 bases, with 15 bases sitting between them. This CDR3 has 14 amino acids. CDR3 sequence: CASTLSDRHYGYTF. The CDR3 bases are TGTGCCAGCACCCTCTCCGACAGGCACTATGGCTACACCTTC.

This clone was counted a few times. The chain uses TRBV5-4 and TRBJ1-2, with TRBD1 identical over 7 bases. The V segment lost 3 bases and the J segment 4 bases; nucleotides outside the gene matches: 3. The germline gives CDR1 SGHNT, CDR2 YYREEE (reference sequence). The CDR3 is 13 amino acids. CDR3 residues: CASSSGTAYGYTF. Here the CDR3 DNA reads TGTGCCAGCAGCTCCGGGACAGCCTATGGCTACACCTTC.

V gene TRBV28 combines with J gene TRBJ2-7; tentative D call: TRBD1 (6 bases). Germline V lookup: CDR1 MDHEN, CDR2 SYDVKM. This CDR3 has 12 residues. Trimming removed 6 bases from V and 3 bases from J, with 9 bases in between. CDR3 in DNA: TGTGCCAGCAGCCGGACAGTCTACGAGCAGTACTTC. Encoded protein: CASSRTVYEQYF.